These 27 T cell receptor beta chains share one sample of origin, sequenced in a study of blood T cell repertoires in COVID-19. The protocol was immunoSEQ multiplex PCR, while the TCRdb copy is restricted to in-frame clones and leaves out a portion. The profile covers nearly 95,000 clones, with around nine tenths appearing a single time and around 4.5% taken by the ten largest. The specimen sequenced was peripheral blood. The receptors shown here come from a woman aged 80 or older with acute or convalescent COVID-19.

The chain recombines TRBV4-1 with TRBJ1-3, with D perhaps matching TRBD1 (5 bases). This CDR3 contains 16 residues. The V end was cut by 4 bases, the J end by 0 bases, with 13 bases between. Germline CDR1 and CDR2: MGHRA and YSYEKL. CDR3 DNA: TGCGCCAGCAGCCGGCAAGGACAAACCTCTGGAAACACCATATATTTT. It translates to CASSRQGQTSGNTIYF.

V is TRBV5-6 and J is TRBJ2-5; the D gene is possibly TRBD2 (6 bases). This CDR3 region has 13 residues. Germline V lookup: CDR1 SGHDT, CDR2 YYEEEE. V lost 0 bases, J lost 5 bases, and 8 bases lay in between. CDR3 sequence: CASSLGGGETQYF. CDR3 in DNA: TGTGCCAGCAGCTTGGGCGGAGGGGAGACCCAGTACTTC.

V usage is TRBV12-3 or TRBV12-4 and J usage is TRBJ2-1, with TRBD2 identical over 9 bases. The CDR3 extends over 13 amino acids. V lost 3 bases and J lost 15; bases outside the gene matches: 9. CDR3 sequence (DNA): TGTGCCAGCAGTTTTAAGGAGCGGGGGGCCCCGTTCTTC. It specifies CASSFKERGAPFF.

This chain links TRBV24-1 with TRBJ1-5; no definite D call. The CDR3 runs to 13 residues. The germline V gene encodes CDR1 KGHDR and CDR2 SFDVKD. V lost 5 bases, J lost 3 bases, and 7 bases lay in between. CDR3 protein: CATSGGPNQPQHF. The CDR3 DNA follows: TGTGCCACCAGTGGAGGCCCCAATCAGCCCCAGCATTTT.

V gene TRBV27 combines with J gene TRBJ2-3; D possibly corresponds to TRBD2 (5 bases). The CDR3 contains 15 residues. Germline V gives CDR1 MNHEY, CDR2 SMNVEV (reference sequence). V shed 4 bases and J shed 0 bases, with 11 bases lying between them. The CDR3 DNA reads TGTGCCAGCAGTTCGGGCGGGCGAAGCACAGATACGCAGTATTTT. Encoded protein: CASSSGGRSTDTQYF.

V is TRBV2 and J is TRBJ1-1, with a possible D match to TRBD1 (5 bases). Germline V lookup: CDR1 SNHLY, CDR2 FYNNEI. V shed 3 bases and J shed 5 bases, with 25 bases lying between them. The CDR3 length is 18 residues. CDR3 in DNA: TGTGCCAGCAGTGATATATCAGGGCGTAATTGGGATTGGACTGAAGCTTTCTTT. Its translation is CASSDISGRNWDWTEAFF.

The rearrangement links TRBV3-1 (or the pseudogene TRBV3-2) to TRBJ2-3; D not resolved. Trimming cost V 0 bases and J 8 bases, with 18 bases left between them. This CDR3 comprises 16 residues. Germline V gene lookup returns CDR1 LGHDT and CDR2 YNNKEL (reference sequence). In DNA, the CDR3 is TGTGCCAGCAGCCAAGATCAGTTAGCTTCCTTGGGTACGCAGTATTTT. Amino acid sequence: CASSQDQLASLGTQYF.

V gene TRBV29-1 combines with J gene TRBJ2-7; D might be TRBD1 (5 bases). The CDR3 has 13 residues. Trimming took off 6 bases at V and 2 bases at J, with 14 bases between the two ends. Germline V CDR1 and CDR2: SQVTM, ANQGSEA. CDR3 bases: TGCAGCGTCCAACGACAGTTTACCTACGAGCAGTACTTC. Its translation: CSVQRQFTYEQYF.

The CDR3 DNA is TGTGCCAGCAGCCAACGACAGGGAGGTTATGGCTACACCTTC. This encodes CASSQRQGGYGYTF. The V gene is TRBV2, the J gene TRBJ1-2, with 7 bases identical to TRBD1. Germline loops: CDR1 SNHLY, CDR2 FYNNEI. The CDR3 is 14 amino acids. Germline trimming cut 6 bases from V and 5 bases from J; bases unmatched to any gene: 9.

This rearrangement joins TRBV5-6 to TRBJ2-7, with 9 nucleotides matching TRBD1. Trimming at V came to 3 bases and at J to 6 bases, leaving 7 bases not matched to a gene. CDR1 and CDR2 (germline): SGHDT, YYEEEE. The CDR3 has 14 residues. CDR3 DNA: TGTGCCAGCAGCTATGGGACAGGGTTGAGCGAGCAGTACTTC. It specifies CASSYGTGLSEQYF. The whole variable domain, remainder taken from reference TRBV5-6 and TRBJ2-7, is DAGVTQSPTHLIKTRGQQVTLRCSPKSGHDTVSWYQQALGQGPQFIFQYYEEEERQRGNFPDRFSGHQFPNYSSELNVNALLLGDSALYLCASSYGTGLSEQYFGPGTRLTVT.

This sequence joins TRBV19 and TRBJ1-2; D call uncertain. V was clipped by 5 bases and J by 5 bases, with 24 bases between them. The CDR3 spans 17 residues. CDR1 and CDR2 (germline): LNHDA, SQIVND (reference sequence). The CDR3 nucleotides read TGTGCCAGTAGTCCCCGCGGATCGGCAATAGGAGAGTATGGCTACACCTTC. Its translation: CASSPRGSAIGEYGYTF.

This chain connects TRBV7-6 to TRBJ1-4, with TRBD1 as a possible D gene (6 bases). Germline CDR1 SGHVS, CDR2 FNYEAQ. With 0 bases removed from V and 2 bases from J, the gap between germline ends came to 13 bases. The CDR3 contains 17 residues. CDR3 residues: CASSLAIGRGTNEKLFF. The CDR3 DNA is TGTGCCAGCAGCTTAGCCATCGGCAGGGGTACTAATGAAAAACTGTTTTTT.

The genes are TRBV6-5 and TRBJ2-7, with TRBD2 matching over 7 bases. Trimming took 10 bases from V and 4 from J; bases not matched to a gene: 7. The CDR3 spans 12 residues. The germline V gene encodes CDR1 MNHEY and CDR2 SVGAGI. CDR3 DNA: TGTGCCACCCACCCAGCGGGATACGAGCAGTACTTC. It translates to CATHPAGYEQYF.

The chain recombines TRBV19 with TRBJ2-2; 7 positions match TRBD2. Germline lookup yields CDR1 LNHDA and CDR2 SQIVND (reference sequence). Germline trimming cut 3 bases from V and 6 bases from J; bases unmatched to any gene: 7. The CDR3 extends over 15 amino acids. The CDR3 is CASSMRGLKSGELFF. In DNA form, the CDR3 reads TGTGCCAGTAGTATGAGGGGACTAAAGTCCGGGGAGCTGTTTTTT.

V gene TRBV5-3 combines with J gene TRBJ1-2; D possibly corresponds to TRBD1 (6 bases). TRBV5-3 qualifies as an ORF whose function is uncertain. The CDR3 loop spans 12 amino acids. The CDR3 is CGGRDRHNGYTF. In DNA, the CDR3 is TGTGGCGGCCGCGACAGGCACAATGGCTACACCTTC.

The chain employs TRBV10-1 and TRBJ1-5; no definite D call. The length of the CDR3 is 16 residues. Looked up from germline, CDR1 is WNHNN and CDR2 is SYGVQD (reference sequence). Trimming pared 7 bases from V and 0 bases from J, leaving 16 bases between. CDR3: CASMYAARLSNQPQHF. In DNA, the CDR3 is TGCGCCAGCATGTACGCCGCGAGGCTTAGCAATCAGCCCCAGCATTTT.

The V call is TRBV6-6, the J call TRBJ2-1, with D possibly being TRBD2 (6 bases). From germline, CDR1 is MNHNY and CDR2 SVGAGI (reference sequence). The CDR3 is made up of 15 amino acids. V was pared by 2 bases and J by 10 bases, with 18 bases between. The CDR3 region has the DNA TGTGCCAGCAGTTACCCCCCCTGGCGGGAACGGGAGCAGTTCTTC. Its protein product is CASSYPPWREREQFF.

The CDR3 region is CASSMGLAGAETQYF. The CDR3 nucleotides are TGTGCCAGTAGTATGGGGCTAGCGGGGGCGGAGACCCAGTACTTC. The rearrangement joins TRBV19 to TRBJ2-5, with 10 bases identical to TRBD2. Germline-derived CDR1 and CDR2 are LNHDA and SQIVND (reference sequence). The length of the CDR3 is 15 residues. V was clipped by 3 bases and J by 5 bases; unmatched bases: 6.

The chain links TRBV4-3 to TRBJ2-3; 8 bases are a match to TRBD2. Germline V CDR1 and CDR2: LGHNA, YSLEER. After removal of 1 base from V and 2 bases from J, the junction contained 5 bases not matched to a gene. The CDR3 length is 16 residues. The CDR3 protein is CASSQVVAGLTDTQYF. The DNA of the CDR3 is TGCGCCAGCAGCCAAGTGGTAGCGGGGCTCACAGATACGCAGTATTTT.

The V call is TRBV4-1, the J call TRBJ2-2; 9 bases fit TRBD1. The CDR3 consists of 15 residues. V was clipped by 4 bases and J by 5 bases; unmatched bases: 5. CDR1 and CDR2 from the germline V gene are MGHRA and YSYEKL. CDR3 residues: CASSLDRGKTGELFF. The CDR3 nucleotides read TGCGCCAGCAGCCTTGACAGGGGGAAGACCGGGGAGCTGTTTTTT.

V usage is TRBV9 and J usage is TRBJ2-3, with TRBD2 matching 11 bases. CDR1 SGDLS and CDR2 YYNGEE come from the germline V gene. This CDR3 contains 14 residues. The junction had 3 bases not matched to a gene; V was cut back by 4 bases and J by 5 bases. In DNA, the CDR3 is TGTGCCAGCAGCTTAGGGACTAGCGGAGATACGCAGTATTTT. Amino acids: CASSLGTSGDTQYF. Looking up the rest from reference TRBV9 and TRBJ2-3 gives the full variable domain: DSGVTQTPKHLITATGQRVTLRCSPRSGDLSVYWYQQSLDQGLQFLIQYYNGEERAKGNILERFSAQQFPDLHSELNLSSLELGDSALYFCASSLGTSGDTQYFGPGTRLTVL.

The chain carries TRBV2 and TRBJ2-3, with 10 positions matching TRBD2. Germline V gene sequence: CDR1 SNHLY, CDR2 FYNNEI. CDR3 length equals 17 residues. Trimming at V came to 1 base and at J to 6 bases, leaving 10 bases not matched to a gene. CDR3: CASSEEGLAGGPDTQYF. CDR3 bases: TGTGCCAGCAGTGAAGAGGGGTTAGCGGGAGGCCCCGATACGCAGTATTTT.

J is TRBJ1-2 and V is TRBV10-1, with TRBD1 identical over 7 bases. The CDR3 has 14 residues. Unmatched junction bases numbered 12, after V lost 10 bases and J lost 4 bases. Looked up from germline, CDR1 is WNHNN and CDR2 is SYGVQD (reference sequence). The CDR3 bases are TGCGCCAACATAAAGGGGGCGCAGGGCTATGGCTACACCTTC. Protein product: CANIKGAQGYGYTF.

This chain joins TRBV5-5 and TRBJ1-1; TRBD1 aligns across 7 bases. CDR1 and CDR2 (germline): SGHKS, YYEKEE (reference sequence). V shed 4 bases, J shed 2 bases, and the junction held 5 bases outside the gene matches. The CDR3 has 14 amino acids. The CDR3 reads CASSTRQGNTEAFF. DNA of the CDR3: TGTGCCAGCAGCACCCGACAGGGAAACACTGAAGCTTTCTTT.

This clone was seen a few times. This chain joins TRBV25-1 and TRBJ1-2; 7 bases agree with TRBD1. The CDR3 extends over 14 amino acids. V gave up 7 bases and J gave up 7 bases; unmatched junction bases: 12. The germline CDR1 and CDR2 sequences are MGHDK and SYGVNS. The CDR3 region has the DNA TGTGCCAGCATGGGGACAGACTCAGCCCGTGGCTACACCTTC. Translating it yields CASMGTDSARGYTF.

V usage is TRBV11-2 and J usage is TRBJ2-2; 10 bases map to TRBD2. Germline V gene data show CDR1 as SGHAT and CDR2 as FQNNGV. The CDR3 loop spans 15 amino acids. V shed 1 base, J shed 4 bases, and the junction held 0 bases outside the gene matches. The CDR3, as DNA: TGTGCCAGCAGCTTAGTAGCGGGAGGCACCGGGGAGCTGTTTTTT. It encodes CASSLVAGGTGELFF.

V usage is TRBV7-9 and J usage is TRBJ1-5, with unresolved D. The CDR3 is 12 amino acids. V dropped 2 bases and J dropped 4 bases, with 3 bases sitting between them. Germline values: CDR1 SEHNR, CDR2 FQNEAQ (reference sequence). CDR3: CASSLPNQPQHF. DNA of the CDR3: TGTGCCAGCAGCTTACCTAATCAGCCCCAGCATTTT.